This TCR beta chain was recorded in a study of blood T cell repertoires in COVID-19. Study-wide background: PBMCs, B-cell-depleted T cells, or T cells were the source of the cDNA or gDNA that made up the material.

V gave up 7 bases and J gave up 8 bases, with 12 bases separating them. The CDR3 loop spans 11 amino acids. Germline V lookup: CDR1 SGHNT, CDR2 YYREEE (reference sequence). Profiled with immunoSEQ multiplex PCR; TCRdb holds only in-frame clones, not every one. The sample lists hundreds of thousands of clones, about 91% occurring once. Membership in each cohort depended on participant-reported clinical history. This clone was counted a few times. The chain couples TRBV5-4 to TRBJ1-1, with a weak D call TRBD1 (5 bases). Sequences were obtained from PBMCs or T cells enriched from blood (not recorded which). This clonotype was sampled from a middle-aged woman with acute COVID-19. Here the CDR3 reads CASGGTVEAFF. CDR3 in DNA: TGTGCCAGCGGAGGGACGGTCGAAGCTTTCTTT.